These T cell receptor beta chains were read from a single sample in a study of identical twins. Each CDR3 protein is one row after TCRdb ran MiXCR on the 5' RACE reads. Among 650,000 to 800,000 distinct CDR3 sequences listed, roughly 8% were seen once. The same sample was also used in a study of yellow fever vaccine responses in identical twins.

Sequenced sample: PBMCs. All receptors derive from a woman aged 18-30 years in good health. Each CDR3 is given with its conserved first and last residue. A D gene is named only where the DNA matches it firmly. Rows give clone size only sometimes, using once, few, many, or a class for an expanded clone.

V gene: TRBV3-1; clone size: many; J gene: TRBJ2-5; D gene: TRBD1; CDR3 protein: CASSHWDRGAQETQYF
V gene: TRBV18; clone size: NA; J gene: TRBJ2-1; D gene: TRBD1; CDR3 protein: CASSPGTGENEQFF
V gene: TRBV20-1; clone size: many; J gene: TRBJ2-2; D gene: NA; CDR3 protein: CSASTRANTGELFF
V gene: TRBV28; clone size: few; J gene: TRBJ2-5; D gene: NA; CDR3 protein: CASLSSGSRETQYF
V gene: TRBV12-3/TRBV12-4; clone size: many; J gene: TRBJ2-4; D gene: NA; CDR3 protein: CASSFEEGNIQYF
V gene: TRBV9; clone size: few; J gene: TRBJ2-1; D gene: NA; CDR3 protein: CASAMSSYNEQFF
V gene: TRBV28; clone size: few; J gene: TRBJ1-5; D gene: TRBD1; CDR3 protein: CASGGQGRLVQPQHF
V gene: TRBV7-8; clone size: NA; J gene: TRBJ1-4; D gene: TRBD1; CDR3 protein: CASSWGTGVDEKLFF
V gene: TRBV7-9; clone size: many; J gene: TRBJ2-5; D gene: NA; CDR3 protein: CASSFGGEYQETQYF
V gene: TRBV20-1; clone size: few; J gene: TRBJ2-7; D gene: NA; CDR3 protein: CSASSRGPNEQYF
V gene: TRBV20-1; clone size: few; J gene: TRBJ2-5; D gene: NA; CDR3 protein: CSAMPGVETQYF
V gene: TRBV7-9; clone size: NA; J gene: TRBJ2-2; D gene: TRBD1; CDR3 protein: CASSGYRDRGTGELFF
V gene: TRBV28; clone size: once; J gene: TRBJ2-2; D gene: NA; CDR3 protein: CASKLKGTVNTGELFF
V gene: TRBV5-1; clone size: many; J gene: TRBJ2-3; D gene: NA; CDR3 protein: CASSLDRPYTDTQYF
V gene: TRBV5-1; clone size: NA; J gene: TRBJ2-7; D gene: TRBD2; CDR3 protein: CASSPGSGGSSYEQYF
V gene: TRBV6-2/TRBV6-3; clone size: many; J gene: TRBJ2-1; D gene: NA; CDR3 protein: CASSGQGLYNEQFF
V gene: TRBV20-1; clone size: NA; J gene: TRBJ2-1; D gene: NA; CDR3 protein: CSATNPRLGHNEQFF
V gene: TRBV29-1; clone size: few; J gene: TRBJ2-5; D gene: NA; CDR3 protein: CSVPRPLGQETQYF
V gene: TRBV6-5; clone size: many; J gene: TRBJ1-5; D gene: NA; CDR3 protein: CASSYSAGDQPQHF
V gene: TRBV12-3/TRBV12-4; clone size: many; J gene: TRBJ1-4; D gene: NA; CDR3 protein: CASSFSGRNEKLFF
V gene: TRBV20-1; clone size: many; J gene: TRBJ2-7; D gene: TRBD1; CDR3 protein: CSAPRGLAYEQYF
V gene: TRBV5-1; clone size: NA; J gene: TRBJ2-7; D gene: TRBD1; CDR3 protein: CASSRDDGDRFYEQYF
V gene: TRBV7-2; clone size: many; J gene: TRBJ2-5; D gene: TRBD1; CDR3 protein: CASSLGDRKTQYF
V gene: TRBV2; clone size: few; J gene: TRBJ1-2; D gene: TRBD1; CDR3 protein: CASSDPDRGYGYTF
V gene: TRBV12-3/TRBV12-4; clone size: many; J gene: TRBJ1-4; D gene: TRBD1; CDR3 protein: CASSRQGRTNEKLFF
V gene: TRBV7-9; clone size: many; J gene: TRBJ2-5; D gene: TRBD2; CDR3 protein: CASSPQRGVIETQYF
V gene: TRBV4-3; clone size: few; J gene: TRBJ2-7; D gene: NA; CDR3 protein: CASSQDLSGLGAYEQYF
V gene: TRBV28; clone size: few; J gene: TRBJ2-1; D gene: TRBD2; CDR3 protein: CAILAGGLANEQFF
V gene: TRBV4-3; clone size: many; J gene: TRBJ2-1; D gene: TRBD2; CDR3 protein: CASSQARLAGDNEQFF
V gene: TRBV27; clone size: NA; J gene: TRBJ1-6; D gene: NA; CDR3 protein: CASSPSHGSSYNSPLHF
V gene: TRBV7-9; clone size: NA; J gene: TRBJ2-1; D gene: NA; CDR3 protein: CASSARTLPNEQFF
V gene: TRBV7-2; clone size: NA; J gene: TRBJ2-7; D gene: NA; CDR3 protein: CASSLESHPFHEQYF
V gene: TRBV5-1; clone size: many; J gene: TRBJ2-2; D gene: NA; CDR3 protein: CASRSNSNTGELFF
V gene: TRBV27; clone size: few; J gene: TRBJ2-1; D gene: NA; CDR3 protein: CASSLRRLPSDNEQFF
V gene: TRBV20-1; clone size: few; J gene: TRBJ1-1; D gene: NA; CDR3 protein: CSAIGVTGNMNTEAFF
V gene: TRBV6-5; clone size: many; J gene: TRBJ2-7; D gene: TRBD1; CDR3 protein: CASSSDRGGEQYF
V gene: TRBV10-3; clone size: many; J gene: TRBJ2-1; D gene: TRBD2; CDR3 protein: CAISELAGSYNEQFF
V gene: TRBV12-3/TRBV12-4; clone size: many; J gene: TRBJ2-2; D gene: TRBD2; CDR3 protein: CASSSSGGSTGELFF
V gene: TRBV20-1; clone size: NA; J gene: TRBJ2-1; D gene: TRBD2; CDR3 protein: CSATGGSSYNEQFF
V gene: TRBV20-1; clone size: many; J gene: TRBJ1-4; D gene: NA; CDR3 protein: CSARDLNEKLFF
V gene: TRBV7-9; clone size: many; J gene: TRBJ2-7; D gene: NA; CDR3 protein: CASSLGTPYSYEQYF
V gene: TRBV24-1; clone size: many; J gene: TRBJ2-1; D gene: NA; CDR3 protein: CATSDLAGENEQFF
V gene: TRBV4-2; clone size: NA; J gene: TRBJ2-7; D gene: TRBD1; CDR3 protein: CASSHAGQGLKYEQYF
V gene: TRBV6-1; clone size: NA; J gene: TRBJ2-2; D gene: TRBD1; CDR3 protein: CASAAGGNTGELFF
V gene: TRBV12-3/TRBV12-4; clone size: NA; J gene: TRBJ1-2; D gene: TRBD1; CDR3 protein: CASSMGQTYGYTF
V gene: TRBV20-1; clone size: NA; J gene: TRBJ2-7; D gene: NA; CDR3 protein: CSARLHLDSTYEQYF
V gene: TRBV6-5; clone size: few; J gene: TRBJ2-4; D gene: TRBD1; CDR3 protein: CASSSTGAGAKNIQYF
V gene: TRBV6-5; clone size: few; J gene: TRBJ2-1; D gene: TRBD1; CDR3 protein: CASSSGTGLDNEQFF
V gene: TRBV12-5; clone size: few; J gene: TRBJ2-7; D gene: NA; CDR3 protein: CASGNTLYEQYF
V gene: TRBV7-9; clone size: few; J gene: TRBJ1-2; D gene: TRBD1; CDR3 protein: CASSQQDRGVLYGYTF
V gene: TRBV11-2; clone size: few; J gene: TRBJ2-3; D gene: TRBD2; CDR3 protein: CASSNRTAGGTDTQYF
V gene: TRBV6-2/TRBV6-3; clone size: NA; J gene: TRBJ2-1; D gene: NA; CDR3 protein: CASSHQGGVNEQFF
V gene: TRBV29-1; clone size: NA; J gene: TRBJ1-3; D gene: NA; CDR3 protein: CSVDFLSGNTIYF
V gene: TRBV4-2; clone size: few; J gene: TRBJ2-4; D gene: NA; CDR3 protein: CASSQDGAGHKNIQYF
V gene: TRBV29-1; clone size: many; J gene: TRBJ1-2; D gene: NA; CDR3 protein: CSVPGRRQGHGYTF